The rows below give T cell receptor beta chains drawn from one sample of a study of identical twins. MiXCR, applied by TCRdb to the 5' RACE reads, yields one record per CDR3 protein. The sample has around 1.7 million distinct CDR3 sequences, about 31% seen once; the top ten hold over 0.25%. Sequenced sample: cord blood. These receptors originate from a newborn girl in good health. The CDR3 runs from the conserved cysteine through the conserved F or W. The order of the fields is clone size, V gene, D gene, J gene, CDR3 protein, CDR3 DNA. A D gene is named only where the DNA matches it firmly. Clone sizes are given selectively: once, few, many, or a class where the clone is expanded.

few,TRBV29-1,.,TRBJ1-1,CSVVGRGSNTEAFF,TGCAGCGTTGTGGGCAGGGGCTCGAACACTGAAGCTTTCTTT
once,TRBV12-3/TRBV12-4,.,TRBJ1-1,CASLRREPDVTEAFF,TGTGCCAGCCTGCGTAGGGAACCTGACGTGACTGAAGCTTTCTTT
.,TRBV4-2,.,TRBJ1-6,CASSPDPGDNSPLHF,TGTGCCAGCAGTCCAGACCCAGGGGATAATTCACCCCTCCACTTT
.,TRBV4-1,TRBD1,TRBJ1-2,CASSQGFTGDYGYTF,TGCGCCAGCAGCCAAGGATTTACAGGGGACTATGGCTACACCTTC
.,TRBV27,.,TRBJ2-7,CASRALASCEQYF,TGTGCCAGCAGGGCCCTCGCATCCTGCGAGCAGTACTTC
.,TRBV6-5,TRBD1,TRBJ1-6,CASHRGYNSPLHF,TGTGCCAGCCACAGGGGTTATAATTCACCCCTCCACTTT
.,TRBV5-1,.,TRBJ2-1,CASSLAGVYSSYNEQFF,TGCGCCAGCAGCTTGGCCGGTGTGTATAGCTCCTACAATGAGCAGTTCTTC
few,TRBV9,TRBD2,TRBJ2-7,CASSVVAGGSYEQYF,TGTGCCAGCAGCGTAGTGGCGGGGGGCTCCTACGAGCAGTACTTC
few,TRBV6-5,.,TRBJ1-4,CASSYEGGNEKLFF,TGTGCCAGCAGTTACGAAGGGGGTAATGAAAAACTGTTTTTT
.,TRBV10-3,.,TRBJ2-7,CAINNRDRSSYEQYF,TGTGCCATCAACAACCGGGACCGAAGCTCCTACGAGCAGTACTTC
.,TRBV20-1,TRBD2,TRBJ2-7,CSAGGLVSYEQYF,TGCAGTGCGGGGGGACTAGTCTCCTACGAGCAGTACTTC
.,TRBV6-1,.,TRBJ1-5,CAGSRQPDSNQPQHF,TGTGCCGGCTCCCGACAGCCCGATAGCAATCAGCCCCAGCATTTT
few,TRBV4-2,TRBD2,TRBJ2-1,CASSQEGLADVEQFF,TGTGCCAGCAGCCAAGAGGGACTAGCGGATGTTGAGCAGTTCTTC
few,TRBV5-1,TRBD1,TRBJ1-1,CASSFGQGPNTEAFF,TGCGCCAGCAGCTTCGGACAGGGGCCGAACACTGAAGCTTTCTTT
few,TRBV27,TRBD2,TRBJ2-1,CASSAFLTSGNEQFF,TGTGCCAGCAGTGCGTTTCTAACTAGCGGTAACGAGCAGTTCTTC
many,TRBV10-3,.,TRBJ2-7,CAISEMAYEQYF,TGTGCCATCAGTGAGATGGCTTACGAGCAGTACTTC
few,TRBV20-1,.,TRBJ2-1,CSARATSTAQFF,TGCAGTGCTAGGGCGACTAGTACTGCGCAGTTCTTC
.,TRBV7-2,TRBD1,TRBJ1-2,CASSSHRGGGYTF,TGTGCCAGCAGCTCTCACAGGGGTGGGGGCTACACCTTC
.,TRBV7-2,TRBD2,TRBJ2-1,CASSSTGGLAGAYNEQFF,TGTGCCAGCAGCTCCACAGGGGGACTAGCGGGAGCCTACAATGAGCAGTTCTTC
.,TRBV12-3/TRBV12-4,.,TRBJ1-1,CASSLRRAGNSEAFF,TGTGCCAGCAGCTTGAGGCGCGCAGGGAACTCTGAAGCTTTCTTT
.,TRBV20-1,.,TRBJ2-4,CSARAGSDLQYF,TGCAGTGCTAGAGCAGGGTCCGATTTGCAGTACTTC
few,TRBV5-1,.,TRBJ1-2,CASSSSPNYGYTF,TGCGCCAGCAGCTCCTCCCCTAACTATGGCTACACCTTC
.,TRBV6-5,.,TRBJ2-1,CASSSHNIVGEQFF,TGTGCCAGCAGCTCACACAATATAGTCGGTGAGCAGTTCTTC
.,TRBV29-1,.,TRBJ2-6,CSVDGPAVGANVLTF,TGCAGCGTTGACGGGCCGGCAGTTGGGGCCAACGTCCTGACTTTC
few,TRBV29-1,.,TRBJ1-1,CSVGETLAEAFF,TGCAGCGTTGGAGAGACTCTCGCTGAAGCTTTCTTT
.,TRBV5-1,.,TRBJ1-2,CASSGGENGYTF,TGCGCCAGCAGCGGGGGAGAAAATGGCTACACCTTC
.,TRBV5-1,TRBD1,TRBJ2-7,CASSLDGQGIGEQYF,TGCGCCAGCAGCTTGGATGGACAGGGCATCGGCGAGCAGTACTTC
.,TRBV14,.,TRBJ1-6,CASSQLSPNSLNSPLHF,TGTGCCAGCAGCCAGTTATCCCCAAACAGCCTTAATTCACCCCTCCACTTT
.,TRBV20-1,.,TRBJ2-7,CSARDSRHEQYF,TGCAGTGCTAGAGATTCTAGGCACGAGCAGTACTTC
.,TRBV11-2,.,TRBJ1-4,CASSLGAGGANEKLFF,TGTGCCAGCAGCTTAGGAGCCGGGGGCGCCAATGAAAAACTGTTTTTT
.,TRBV20-1,TRBD2,TRBJ2-1,CSTSGGGDGTSYNEQFF,TGCAGTACTAGTGGCGGGGGGGACGGTACCTCCTACAATGAGCAGTTCTTC
.,TRBV28,TRBD2,TRBJ2-7,CASRSGTSGEQSYEQYF,TGTGCCAGCAGGTCCGGGACTAGCGGGGAACAATCCTACGAGCAGTACTTC
.,TRBV15,.,TRBJ2-7,CATSRDMRSSYEQYF,TGTGCCACCAGCAGAGATATGCGGAGCTCCTACGAGCAGTACTTC
few,TRBV28,.,TRBJ1-2,CASATGRGDYGYTF,TGTGCCAGCGCGACAGGAAGGGGAGACTATGGCTACACCTTC
.,TRBV12-3/TRBV12-4,TRBD1,TRBJ2-7,CASSRWTGDYEQYF,TGTGCCAGCAGTCGTTGGACAGGGGACTACGAGCAGTACTTC
few,TRBV20-1,TRBD2,TRBJ2-7,CSARPWRGGVREQYF,TGCAGTGCTAGACCATGGCGGGGGGGCGTTCGCGAGCAGTACTTC
.,TRBV18,TRBD1,TRBJ1-4,CASSRSDRVANEKLFF,TGTGCCAGCTCGCGAAGTGACAGGGTGGCTAATGAAAAACTGTTTTTT
.,TRBV4-2,TRBD2,TRBJ2-7,CASSLLPGLAGEISYEQYF,TGTGCCAGCAGCCTCCTCCCGGGACTAGCGGGGGAAATCTCCTACGAGCAGTACTTC
.,TRBV12-5,.,TRBJ2-2,CASGWDGGELFF,TGTGCTAGTGGTTGGGACGGCGGGGAGCTGTTTTTT
few,TRBV19,.,TRBJ2-3,CASSNGRLRGTQYF,TGTGCCAGTAGTAACGGGAGGCTCAGGGGTACGCAGTATTTT
.,TRBV20-1,TRBD2,TRBJ2-3,CSASPLAGGGDTQYF,TGCAGTGCTAGCCCACTAGCGGGAGGGGGGGATACGCAGTATTTT
few,TRBV6-6,.,TRBJ2-7,CASSYSVSHEQYF,TGTGCCAGCAGTTACAGTGTCTCGCACGAGCAGTACTTC
.,TRBV27,TRBD2,TRBJ2-7,CASSQTLTSGAYEQYF,TGTGCCAGCAGTCAAACCCTGACTAGCGGGGCGTACGAGCAGTACTTC
.,TRBV28,TRBD2,TRBJ2-4,CASSFPPGLATEQYF,TGTGCCAGCAGTTTCCCCCCGGGACTAGCGACTGAGCAGTACTTC
.,TRBV5-1,.,TRBJ2-1,CASSFSWKARGGNEQFF,TGCGCCAGCAGCTTCAGCTGGAAAGCGCGAGGGGGTAATGAGCAGTTCTTC
few,TRBV4-1,.,TRBJ2-7,CASSQVLKGLSYEQYF,TGCGCCAGCAGCCAAGTCCTCAAGGGACTCTCCTACGAGCAGTACTTC
.,TRBV3-1,.,TRBJ1-6,CASSHAGAEYSPLHF,TGTGCCAGCAGCCACGCAGGGGCTGAGTATTCACCCCTCCACTTT
few,TRBV20-1,TRBD2,TRBJ2-5,CSASSAGGEETQYF,TGCAGTGCTAGTTCAGCGGGAGGGGAAGAGACCCAGTACTTC
.,TRBV20-1,TRBD1,TRBJ1-4,CSAKDRSYEKLFF,TGCAGTGCTAAGGACAGGAGTTATGAAAAACTGTTTTTT